The 18 T cell receptor beta chains in this list originate from one sample, sequenced in a study of human T cells and chemical hapten exposure. Time point here: patch test 3, about 24 weeks after DPC sensitization. Treatment here: therapeutic diphenylcyclopropenone sensitization with weekly scalp DPC. TCRdb recomputed calls from the RACE reads with MiXCR, one row per CDR3 protein. The sample shows tens of thousands of distinct CDR3 sequences, 9.5% to 12% of them seen only once. The starting material was whole blood, obtained in connection with sensitization to the hapten diphenylcyclopropenone (DPC). The receptor source for this set is a woman in her thirties with alopecia areata. Some clones in this sample may be carry-over from other donors' samples.

The table lists this clonotype with many counts. The V and J genes are TRBV2 and TRBJ2-7, with D tentatively TRBD1 (5 bases). CDR3 length: 15 residues. Germline V CDR1 and CDR2: SNHLY, FYNNEI. V lost 6 bases, J lost 7 bases, and 22 bases lay in between. CDR3 sequence (DNA): TGTGCCAGCAGCGAGCAGACAGTGGCTGTCGGAGAGCAGTACTTC. Translated: CASSEQTVAVGEQYF.

V and J are TRBV4-1 and TRBJ2-2, with 7 bases identical to TRBD1. The CDR3 is 18 amino acids. V lost 4 bases and J lost 5; bases outside the gene matches: 16. Germline V gives CDR1 MGHRA, CDR2 YSYEKL. The CDR3 reads CASSPPQGDAVGTGELFF. CDR3 DNA sequence: TGCGCCAGCAGCCCTCCCCAGGGGGATGCCGTAGGGACCGGGGAGCTGTTTTTT.

V is TRBV4-3 and J is TRBJ1-1; D might be TRBD1 (5 bases). The CDR3 consists of 13 residues. V lost 4 bases and J lost 6, with 12 bases in between. Germline CDR1 and CDR2: LGHNA and YSLEER. The chain's CDR3 is CASSRLRGAEAFF. The DNA of the CDR3 is TGCGCCAGCAGCCGACTTAGGGGAGCTGAAGCTTTCTTT.

This clonotype was counted only a few times. The genes are TRBV10-2 and TRBJ2-5; 12 bases map to TRBD2. The V gene's germline CDR1 is WSHSY and CDR2 SAAADI. The CDR3 totals 18 residues. V lost 0 bases, J lost 6 bases, and 11 bases stayed unmatched. CDR3 in amino acids: CASSESINRTSGTKTQYF. In DNA form, the CDR3 reads TGCGCCAGCAGTGAGTCGATAAATAGGACTAGCGGGACTAAGACCCAGTACTTC.

This clonotype has more than one count but fewer than ten. The chain has TRBV4-3 and TRBJ2-3, with TRBD2 as a possible D gene (6 bases). The CDR3 extends over 17 amino acids. V shed 0 bases and J shed 0 bases, with 13 bases lying between them. Per germline, CDR1 LGHNA and CDR2 YSLEER. In DNA form, the CDR3 reads TGCGCCAGCAGCCAAGATTTCGTAGCGGAGAGCACAGATACGCAGTATTTT. This translates into CASSQDFVAESTDTQYF.

This clonotype has ten or more counts. The chain recombines TRBV4-2 with TRBJ1-5; D is perhaps TRBD1 (5 bases). Trimming stripped 4 bases from V and 6 bases from J, with 10 bases between. The CDR3 sequence is 13 residues long. The germline V gene encodes CDR1 LGHNA and CDR2 YNFKEQ. CDR3 bases: TGTGCCAGCAGCCCCGGGGCGATTCAGCCCCAGCATTTT. Its translation: CASSPGAIQPQHF.

This clonotype was seen at least ten times. The V call is TRBV20-1, the J call TRBJ1-1; TRBD1 is a possible D gene (5 bases). V was cut by 1 base and J by 1 base, with 13 bases left in between. CDR3 size: 15 residues. Germline loops: CDR1 DFQATT, CDR2 SNEGSKA (reference sequence). The CDR3 protein is CSARVGGGTNTEAFF. The DNA for the CDR3 is TGCAGTGCTAGAGTTGGAGGAGGGACGAACACTGAAGCTTTCTTT.

This clonotype was counted only a few times. The chain has TRBV3-1 and TRBJ1-2, with 12 nucleotides matching TRBD1. With 0 bases clipped from V and 4 bases from J, the junction kept 6 bases outside the gene matches. Germline V lookup: CDR1 LGHDT, CDR2 YNNKEL (reference sequence). The CDR3 covers 17 residues. As DNA, the CDR3 is TGTGCCAGCAGCCAAGAGCTTGCGGGACAGGGGGCCTATGGCTACACCTTC. Amino acid sequence: CASSQELAGQGAYGYTF.

This clonotype has more than one count but fewer than ten. The chain uses TRBV20-1 and TRBJ2-2, with 11 positions matching TRBD2. CDR3 length: 18 residues. J lost 0 bases, V lost 0 bases, and 6 bases had no gene match. The germline gives CDR1 DFQATT, CDR2 SNEGSKA (reference sequence). The CDR3 protein is CSARDLRGLAANTGELFF. The CDR3 DNA sequence: TGCAGTGCTAGAGATCTCAGGGGACTAGCGGCGAACACCGGGGAGCTGTTTTTT.

The V gene is TRBV7-9, the J gene TRBJ1-6, with 9 bases lining up with TRBD1. The germline CDR1 and CDR2 sequences are SEHNR and FQNEAQ (reference sequence). V shed 0 bases, J shed 12 bases, and the junction held 15 bases outside the gene matches. This CDR3 has 18 amino acids. The CDR3 protein is CASSLALIRDRDGLPLHF. CDR3 nucleotide sequence: TGTGCCAGCAGCTTAGCTTTAATCCGGGACAGGGACGGGTTACCCCTCCACTTT. The full variable domain, with the rest looked up from reference TRBV7-9 and TRBJ1-6, is DTGVSQNPRHKITKRGQNVTFRCDPISEHNRLYWYRQTLGQGPEFLTYFQNEAQLEKSRLLSDRFSAERPKGSFSTLEIQRTEQGDSAMYLCASSLALIRDRDGLPLHFGNGTRLTVT.

This clonotype has just a few counts. The gene calls are TRBV29-1 and TRBJ1-2, with unresolved D. V lost 0 bases to trimming and J lost 11 bases, with 16 bases between them. CDR1 and CDR2 from the germline V gene are SQVTM and ANQGSEA. This CDR3 is built from 13 residues. For the CDR3, the DNA is TGCAGCGTTGAAGATACTACAGACATCGAGTACACCTTC. It encodes CSVEDTTDIEYTF.

The table lists this clonotype with many counts. The V gene is TRBV9, the J gene TRBJ2-3; D gene ambiguous. V lost 1 base, J lost 6 bases, and 15 bases lay in between. Germline V gives CDR1 SGDLS, CDR2 YYNGEE. This CDR3 comprises 15 residues. The CDR3 DNA reads TGTGCCAGCAGCGTACTGGGGTCGAATTGGGATACGCAGTATTTT. Protein product: CASSVLGSNWDTQYF.

This clonotype was counted between two and nine times. This chain uses TRBV20-1 with TRBJ2-3, with 8 positions matching TRBD2. Trimming removed 0 bases from V and 5 bases from J; junction bases left unmatched: 13. Per germline, CDR1 DFQATT and CDR2 SNEGSKA (reference sequence). CDR3 length equals 17 residues. DNA for the CDR3: TGCAGTGCTAGAGAGGGTGGGAGCGGGAGTTTTGTAGATACGCAGTATTTT. Its protein product is CSAREGGSGSFVDTQYF.

This clonotype was found many times. The rearrangement joins TRBV7-9 to TRBJ2-4, with 7 positions matching TRBD1. J lost 9 bases, V lost 5 bases, and 7 bases had no gene match. The CDR3 has 13 residues. CDR1 is SEHNR, CDR2 FQNEAQ, per germline (reference sequence). Here the CDR3 reads CASSPRQGSIQYF. The CDR3 nucleotides read TGTGCCAGCAGCCCCCGACAGGGAAGCATTCAGTACTTC.

Ten or more counts support this clonotype. The rearrangement joins TRBV7-2 to TRBJ1-2; D perhaps matches TRBD1 (5 bases). Germline loops: CDR1 SGHTA, CDR2 FQGNSA. With 1 base removed from V and 3 bases from J, the gap between germline ends came to 12 bases. CDR3 size: 15 residues. CDR3 sequence (DNA): TGTGCCAGCAGCTTAGGTGCGGGGGAGTACTATGGCTACACCTTC. Translation: CASSLGAGEYYGYTF.

This clonotype turned up a few times. V gene TRBV7-2 combines with J gene TRBJ2-3; no definite D call. Germline V gene data show CDR1 as SGHTA and CDR2 as FQGNSA. The CDR3 spans 12 residues. V was pared by 8 bases and J by 2 bases, with 8 bases between. DNA for the CDR3: TGTGCCAGCGATCCGGCCACAGATACGCAGTATTTT. Translated: CASDPATDTQYF.

The V gene is TRBV11-1, the J gene TRBJ2-2, with D possibly being TRBD2 (5 bases). This CDR3 is 15 amino acids long. Trimming left V 2 bases short and J 8 bases short, with 15 bases between. Per germline, CDR1 SGHAT and CDR2 FQDESV (reference sequence). The CDR3 sequence: CASSLRGRITGELFF. DNA of the CDR3: TGTGCCAGCAGCTTACGGGGTCGGATAACGGGGGAGCTGTTTTTT.

This clonotype has at least ten counts. In DNA, the CDR3 is TGTGCCAGCAGCTTGGATGTCGGGACTAATGAAAAACTGTTTTTT. Translated, it gives CASSLDVGTNEKLFF. The chain uses TRBV5-4 and TRBJ1-4; D not resolved. The germline CDR1 and CDR2 sequences are SGHNT and YYREEE (reference sequence). The CDR3 spans 15 residues. Trimming pared 0 bases from V and 2 bases from J, leaving 8 bases between. The whole variable domain, remainder taken from reference TRBV5-4 and TRBJ1-4, is ETGVTQSPTHLIKTRGQQVTLRCSSQSGHNTVSWYQQALGQGPQFIFQYYREEENGRGNFPPRFSGLQFPNYSSELNVNALELDDSALYLCASSLDVGTNEKLFFGSGTQLSVL.